A single sample gave rise to the 19 T cell receptor beta chains below, sequenced in a study of response to subunit inactivated influenza vaccine. TCRdb re-called the RT-PCR reads with MiXCR, one entry per CDR3 protein. The repertoire holds about 700,000 distinct CDR3 sequences, with around 14% as singletons. Here the sequenced sample was PBMCs from blood, taken approximately 15 days before vaccination. The source is a man over 45 who received an inactivated influenza vaccine.

This clonotype was observed a few times. The V and J genes are TRBV6-2 or TRBV6-3 and TRBJ2-1; possible D gene TRBD2, 5 bases. Germline loops: CDR1 MNHEY, CDR2 SVGEGT. The V gene lost 2 bases and the J gene lost 6 bases, with 17 bases spanning the gap. The CDR3 covers 16 residues. In nucleotides, the CDR3 is TGTGCCAGCAGTTACAACCTAGCTCACCCGTCCAATGAGCAGTTCTTC. This gives the protein CASSYNLAHPSNEQFF.

V usage is TRBV5-4 and J usage is TRBJ2-3; D call uncertain. The V end was cut by 0 bases, the J end by 0 bases, with 8 bases between. This CDR3 is built from 15 residues. The germline V gene encodes CDR1 SGHNT and CDR2 YYREEE (reference sequence). CDR3 region: CASSLDLRSTDTQYF. The CDR3 DNA is TGTGCCAGCAGCTTGGACTTGCGCAGCACAGATACGCAGTATTTT. The variable domain in full, with the rest retrieved from reference TRBV5-4 and TRBJ2-3, is ETGVTQSPTHLIKTRGQQVTLRCSSQSGHNTVSWYQQALGQGPQFIFQYYREEENGRGNFPPRFSGLQFPNYSSELNVNALELDDSALYLCASSLDLRSTDTQYFGPGTRLTVL.

This clonotype was detected a few times. The chain couples TRBV6-2 or TRBV6-3 to TRBJ1-1; 7 nucleotides line up with TRBD1. The CDR3 totals 16 residues. J lost 3 bases, V lost 2 bases, and 9 bases had no gene match. The germline gives CDR1 MNHEY, CDR2 SVGEGT. The CDR3 spells CASSYRHGTVYTEAFF. The CDR3 DNA sequence: TGTGCCAGCAGTTACCGTCACGGGACAGTCTACACTGAAGCTTTCTTT.

The chain joins TRBV5-1 to TRBJ1-2; maybe TRBD1 (5 bases). This CDR3 comprises 14 residues. Per germline, CDR1 SGHRS and CDR2 YFSETQ. Trimming pared 4 bases from V and 1 base from J, leaving 11 bases between. CDR3 residues: CASSDGQSNYGYTF. The CDR3 nucleotides read TGCGCCAGCAGCGACGGACAAAGTAACTATGGCTACACCTTC.

The genes are TRBV20-1 and TRBJ2-7, with D possibly being TRBD2 (7 bases). This CDR3 spans 14 amino acids. CDR1 is DFQATT, CDR2 SNEGSKA, per germline (reference sequence). V lost 2 bases and J 7 bases, leaving 18 bases between the germline ends. The CDR3 sequence is CSARLAPGRGEQYF. The DNA of the CDR3 is TGCAGTGCTAGATTGGCGCCGGGGAGGGGGGAGCAGTACTTC.

The sample holds a few counts of this clonotype. This chain uses TRBV5-6 with TRBJ2-2; 9 bases are a match to TRBD1. This CDR3 region has 16 residues. The V gene's germline CDR1 is SGHDT and CDR2 YYEEEE. J was trimmed by 5 bases and V by 4 bases; bases with no gene match: 9. The CDR3 here is CASSAPGTGFTGELFF. The DNA for the CDR3 is TGTGCCAGCAGCGCACCCGGGACAGGGTTTACCGGGGAGCTGTTTTTT.

The CDR3 nucleotides are TGTGCCAGTAGGGAGGGGGCGCAGGACGAGCAGTACTTC. The encoded protein is CASREGAQDEQYF. This rearrangement joins TRBV19 to TRBJ2-7, with TRBD1 as a possible D gene (7 bases). The CDR3 extends over 13 amino acids. V lost 6 bases and J lost 5, with 14 bases in between. Germline V gives CDR1 LNHDA, CDR2 SQIVND (reference sequence).

The chain couples TRBV7-9 to TRBJ2-1; no firm D call. Germline V gene data show CDR1 as SEHNR and CDR2 as FQNEAQ (reference sequence). The CDR3 extends over 11 amino acids. The V end was cut by 5 bases, the J end by 8 bases, with 7 bases between. The CDR3 region is CASSSLYEQFF. Written as DNA, the CDR3 is TGTGCCAGCAGCAGCCTATATGAGCAGTTCTTC. Full variable domain (rest looked up from reference TRBV7-9 and TRBJ2-1): DTGVSQNPRHKITKRGQNVTFRCDPISEHNRLYWYRQTLGQGPEFLTYFQNEAQLEKSRLLSDRFSAERPKGSFSTLEIQRTEQGDSAMYLCASSSLYEQFFGPGTRLTVL.

The chain employs TRBV20-1 and TRBJ1-2; the D gene is possibly TRBD1 (5 bases). V was pared by 3 bases and J by 1 base, with 15 bases between. CDR3 length: 15 amino acids. Germline CDR1 is DFQATT and CDR2 is SNEGSKA (reference sequence). CDR3 sequence (DNA): TGCAGTGCTAGGACAGCCTCCCAGATTAACTATGGCTACACCTTC. Protein: CSARTASQINYGYTF.

V and J are TRBV25-1 and TRBJ1-2; no definite D call. V lost 3 bases to trimming and J lost 5 bases, with 7 bases between them. The CDR3 is made up of 12 amino acids. Germline V gene data show CDR1 as MGHDK and CDR2 as SYGVNS. CDR3 in DNA: TGTGCCAGCAGTGATTCACGTTATGGCTACACCTTC. Its translation: CASSDSRYGYTF.

The J gene is TRBJ2-1, the V gene TRBV20-1, with no clear D. CDR1 and CDR2 from the germline V gene are DFQATT and SNEGSKA (reference sequence). The CDR3 is 13 residues long. Trimming left V 2 bases short and J 4 bases short, with 9 bases between. CDR3 sequence: CSARKTSYNEQFF. The DNA of the CDR3 is TGCAGTGCTAGAAAGACCAGTTACAATGAGCAGTTCTTC.

CDR3 nucleotides: TGTGCCAGCAGACTAGACTCTGGGGCCAACGTCCTGACTTTC. This sequence encodes CASRLDSGANVLTF. This rearrangement joins TRBV12-3 or TRBV12-4 to TRBJ2-6; maybe TRBD2 (5 bases). V lost 6 bases to trimming and J lost 0 bases, with 6 bases between them. The CDR3 contains 14 residues.

This chain uses TRBV7-8 with TRBJ2-5; TRBD1 matches 11 bases. CDR1 is SGHVS and CDR2 is FQNEAQ in the germline V gene. Trimming cost V 0 bases and J 5 bases; bases outside gene matches: 5. The CDR3 is made up of 16 amino acids. This CDR3 is CASSLAEDRGQETQYF. CDR3 nucleotides: TGTGCCAGCAGCTTAGCGGAGGACAGGGGGCAGGAGACCCAGTACTTC.

This chain connects TRBV4-2 to TRBJ2-7; 12 bases match TRBD2. There are 17 residues in the CDR3. From germline, CDR1 is LGHNA and CDR2 YNFKEQ. V shed 0 bases, J shed 2 bases, and the junction held 5 bases outside the gene matches. The CDR3: CASSQDLASGRAYEQYF. In DNA, the CDR3 is TGTGCCAGCAGCCAAGATCTAGCTAGCGGGAGGGCCTACGAGCAGTACTTC.

This clonotype was detected many times. The genes are TRBV28 and TRBJ2-7; 10 bases align to TRBD1. Trimming removed 3 bases from V and 4 bases from J; junction bases left unmatched: 6. The CDR3 is 15 residues long. The germline gives CDR1 MDHEN, CDR2 SYDVKM. The CDR3 DNA reads as TGTGCCAGCAGTTTGGCGACAGGGGGCATTTACGAGCAGTACTTC. Protein product: CASSLATGGIYEQYF.

This clonotype was recorded at least ten times. V is TRBV11-2 and J is TRBJ2-1; 16 bases fit TRBD2. Germline V gives CDR1 SGHAT, CDR2 FQNNGV. The CDR3 extends over 17 amino acids. The V segment lost 5 bases and the J segment 6 bases; nucleotides outside the gene matches: 7. Written as DNA, the CDR3 is TGTGCCAGCAGCGCCGGGACTAGCGGGAGGGCCATCAATGAGCAGTTCTTC. Encoded protein: CASSAGTSGRAINEQFF. Full variable domain (rest looked up from reference TRBV11-2 and TRBJ2-1): EAGVAQSPRYKIIEKRQSVAFWCNPISGHATLYWYQQILGQGPKLLIQFQNNGVVDDSQLPKDRFSAERLKGVDSTLKIQPAKLEDSAVYLCASSAGTSGRAINEQFFGPGTRLTVL.

This chain connects TRBV29-1 to TRBJ2-5, with D perhaps being TRBD1 or TRBD2 (5 bases each). This CDR3 spans 15 amino acids. V lost 2 bases to trimming and J lost 5 bases, with 18 bases between them. Germline-derived CDR1 and CDR2 are SQVTM and ANQGSEA. The CDR3 coding sequence is TGCAGCGTTGAAACCCGAGGGGCAGGGCGGGAGACCCAGTACTTC. This codes for CSVETRGAGRETQYF.

This clonotype was observed a few times. The gene calls are TRBV28 and TRBJ2-7; 11 nucleotides line up with TRBD1. The junction had 12 bases not matched to a gene; V was cut back by 5 bases and J by 0 bases. Germline V lookup: CDR1 MDHEN, CDR2 SYDVKM. The CDR3 spans 18 residues. Here the CDR3 reads CASSHGQGAEGFSYEQYF. DNA for the CDR3: TGTGCCAGCAGTCATGGACAGGGGGCAGAAGGGTTCTCCTACGAGCAGTACTTC.

J is TRBJ2-5 and V is TRBV7-8, with D maybe TRBD2 (6 bases). Germline V gene sequence: CDR1 SGHVS, CDR2 FQNEAQ. This CDR3 is 14 amino acids long. Trimming cost V 8 bases and J 5 bases, with 18 bases left between them. CDR3 protein: CASRGRWTRETQYF. For the CDR3, the DNA is TGTGCCAGCCGGGGGAGGTGGACTCGGGAGACCCAGTACTTC.